The TCR beta chain under discussion was sequenced for a study of metastatic and nonmetastatic thyroid tumors. Study-level information: Repertoires from blood and tumor or nodule tissue of malignant and benign thyroid patients were compared.

Concerning this clone itself: Its target is unknown. One junction end disagrees with the germline gene, perhaps due to a read error.

General study points: Relative to benign nodules, malignant thyroid tumors were reportedly characterized by significantly elevated TCR beta diversity in blood and tumor.

Authors' data handling: Clinicopathological groups of papillary thyroid cancer showed CDR3 differences that were used to build a distant-metastasis classifier. TCRdb reanalyzed the PCR reads via MiXCR. Here the V and J calls rest on TCRdb's processing, not on the authors' analysis. The repertoire holds 25,000 to 30,000 clones, with 3.5% to 5% as singletons. Patients had received no treatment of any kind before thyroid surgery. The CDR3 has 18 residues. V and J are TRBV6-7 and TRBJ2-3; weak D call: TRBD2 (6 bases). TRBV6-7 is filed as an ORF, its function uncertain. Sequences were obtained from blood. The sequence derives from a female donor with papillary thyroid cancer or a benign thyroid nodule (not recorded which). Some clones in this sample may be carry-over from other donors' samples. The DNA of the CDR3 is TGTGCCAGCAGTTACTCCCTACTGAGCGGGCCCAGCACAGTTACGCAGTATTTT. Protein: CASSYSLLSGPSTVTQYF.